Listed here are 9 T cell receptor beta chains from one sample, sequenced in a study of blood T cell repertoires in COVID-19. Libraries were prepared by immunoSEQ multiplex PCR; TCRdb keeps only in-frame clonotypes and omits some of them. The table has about 280,000 clones, roughly 85% seen once. Material for sequencing was peripheral blood. The receptor source for this set is a man aged 50-60 years with active or convalescent COVID-19.

This chain uses TRBV4-3 with TRBJ2-3; 11 bases are a match to TRBD1. J gave up 5 bases and V 0 bases, and 4 bases lay outside the gene matches. Germline V gene data show CDR1 as LGHNA and CDR2 as YSLEER. The CDR3 has 16 residues. The CDR3: CASSQDGQGALDTQYF. CDR3 DNA sequence: TGCGCCAGCAGCCAAGACGGACAGGGGGCTCTAGATACGCAGTATTTT.

J is TRBJ2-7 and V is TRBV12-3 or TRBV12-4; D is possibly TRBD1 (5 bases). Between the trimmed V and J ends, which lost 3 bases and 6 bases, there was a span of 9 bases. The CDR3 covers 12 residues. The CDR3 sequence is CASSFSRGEQYF. CDR3 sequence (DNA): TGTGCCAGCAGTTTCAGTAGGGGCGAGCAGTACTTC.

The chain is built from TRBV19 and TRBJ2-5; D possibly corresponds to TRBD1 (5 bases). This CDR3 contains 13 residues. Germline V gives CDR1 LNHDA, CDR2 SQIVND (reference sequence). With 8 bases removed from V and 4 bases from J, the gap between germline ends came to 14 bases. In DNA form, the CDR3 reads TGTGCCAGTGGGGCAAAGGTCCGAGAGACCCAGTACTTC. This sequence encodes CASGAKVRETQYF. The full variable domain, in which reference TRBV19 and TRBJ2-5 provide the parts outside the CDR3, is DGGITQSPKYLFRKEGQNVTLSCEQNLNHDAMYWYRQDPGQGLRLIYYSQIVNDFQKGDIAEGYSVSREKKESFPLTVTSAQKNPTAFYLCASGAKVRETQYFGPGTRLLVL.

The V gene is TRBV18, the J gene TRBJ2-1; D is unclear. The CDR3 has 14 amino acids. V lost 3 bases, J lost 5 bases, and 11 bases lay in between. The germline V gene has CDR1 KGHSH and CDR2 LQKENI. The CDR3, as DNA: TGTGCCAGCTCACCGGTACGGTCGAACAATGAGCAGTTCTTC. Its translation: CASSPVRSNNEQFF.

This clone was detected once. The chain joins TRBV7-2 to TRBJ2-7; D is possibly TRBD1 (6 bases). The ends were cut back, 5 bases at V and 5 bases at J, with 16 bases in the middle. Germline loops: CDR1 SGHTA, CDR2 FQGNSA. This CDR3 is built from 14 residues. CDR3 loop: CASSNEGGHDEQYF. As DNA, the CDR3 is TGTGCCAGCAGCAACGAAGGGGGACATGACGAGCAGTACTTC. Full variable domain (missing parts from reference TRBV7-2 and TRBJ2-7): GAGVSQSPSNKVTEKGKDVELRCDPISGHTALYWYRQSLGQGLEFLIYFQGNSAPDKSGLPSDRFSAERTGGSVSTLTIQRTQQEDSAVYLCASSNEGGHDEQYFGPGTRLTVT.

This chain uses TRBV7-9 with TRBJ1-2; D possibly corresponds to TRBD1 (6 bases). V gave up 0 bases and J gave up 8 bases, with 13 bases separating them. The CDR3 has 14 residues. Germline-derived CDR1 and CDR2 are SEHNR and FQNEAQ (reference sequence). CDR3 bases: TGTGCCAGCAGCTTAGCCGTGGGGGCGTGGGGCTACACCTTC. Translating it yields CASSLAVGAWGYTF.

The chain combines TRBV7-9 with TRBJ1-4; 8 nucleotides align to TRBD1. V trimming: 5 bases; J trimming: 6 bases; junction bases outside the gene matches: 5. CDR1 is SEHNR, CDR2 FQNEAQ, per germline (reference sequence). This CDR3 is built from 14 residues. CDR3 sequence: CASSGQGHYEKLFF. CDR3 nucleotide sequence: TGTGCCAGCAGCGGACAGGGTCACTATGAAAAACTGTTTTTT.

The rearrangement uses TRBV3-1 (or the pseudogene TRBV3-2) and TRBJ2-6; 8 positions match TRBD1. The CDR3 runs 18 residues. The germline gives CDR1 LGHDT, CDR2 YNNKEL (reference sequence). V shed 6 bases, J shed 0 bases, and the junction held 10 bases outside the gene matches. This CDR3 is CASSDRGAAVSGANVLTF. DNA for the CDR3: TGTGCCAGCAGTGACAGGGGCGCAGCCGTCTCTGGGGCCAACGTCCTGACTTTC.

CDR3 loop: CASSLIQGSEQFF. The CDR3 region has the DNA TGTGCCAGCAGCCTCATACAGGGGAGTGAGCAGTTCTTC. The rearrangement links TRBV16 to TRBJ2-1; TRBD1 matches at 7 bases. There are 13 residues in the CDR3. The ends lost 4 bases at V and 9 bases at J; junction bases unmatched: 6. CDR1 and CDR2 (germline): KGHSY, FQNENV.